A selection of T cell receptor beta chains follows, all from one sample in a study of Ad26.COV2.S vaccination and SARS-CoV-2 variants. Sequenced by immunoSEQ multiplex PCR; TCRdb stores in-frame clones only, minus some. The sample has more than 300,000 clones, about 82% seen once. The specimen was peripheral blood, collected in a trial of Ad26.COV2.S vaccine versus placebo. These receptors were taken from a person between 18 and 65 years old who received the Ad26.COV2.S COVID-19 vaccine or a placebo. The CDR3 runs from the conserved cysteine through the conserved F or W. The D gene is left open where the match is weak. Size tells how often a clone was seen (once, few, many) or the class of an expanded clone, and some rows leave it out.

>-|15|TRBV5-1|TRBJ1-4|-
TGCGCCAGCAGCCCAACTAGGGCAACTAATGAAAAACTGTTTTTT
CASSPTRATNEKLFF
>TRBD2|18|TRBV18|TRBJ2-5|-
TGTGCCAGCTCACCAATAAGCTGGACTAGCGGGGGCCAAGAGACCCAGTACTTC
CASSPISWTSGGQETQYF
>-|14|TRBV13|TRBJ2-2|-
TGTGCCAGCAGCGCTACAGGGAACACCGGGGAGCTGTTTTTT
CASSATGNTGELFF
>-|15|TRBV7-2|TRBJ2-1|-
TGTGCCAGCAGCTTAGGGAGCGGGCGGAGCAATGAGCAGTTCTTC
CASSLGSGRSNEQFF
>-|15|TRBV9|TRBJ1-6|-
TGTGCCAGCAGCGCCGGGGGGCAGGTTAATTCACCCCTCCACTTT
CASSAGGQVNSPLHF
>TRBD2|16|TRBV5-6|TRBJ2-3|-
TGTGCCAGCAGCCTACGACTAGCGGGTAGCACAGATACGCAGTATTTT
CASSLRLAGSTDTQYF
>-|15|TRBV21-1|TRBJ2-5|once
TGTGCCAGCAGCACCTTCTGGGCGGGACCCAGGACCCAGTACTTC
CASSTFWAGPRTQYF
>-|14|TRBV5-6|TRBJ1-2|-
TGTGCCAGCGGGAATCGGGACTTCCACTATGGCTACACCTTC
CASGNRDFHYGYTF
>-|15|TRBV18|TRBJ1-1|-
TGTGCCAGCTCACCACCGGACGGGGGGAACACTGAAGCTTTCTTT
CASSPPDGGNTEAFF
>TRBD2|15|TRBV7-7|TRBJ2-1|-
TGTGCTAGCAGCTTAGGGACTAGTCAGGGGAATGAGCAGTTCTTC
CASSLGTSQGNEQFF
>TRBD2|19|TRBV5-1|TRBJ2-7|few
TGCGCCAGCAGCCAGCTCTCCCGAACTCGAGCGGGGGCTACCTACGAGCAGTACTTC
CASSQLSRTRAGATYEQYF
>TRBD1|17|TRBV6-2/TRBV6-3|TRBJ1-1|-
TGTGCCAGCAGCCCCCACCTTACAGGGGGCAGGCGGACTGAAGCTTTCTTT
CASSPHLTGGRRTEAFF
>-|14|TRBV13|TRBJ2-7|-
TGTGCCAGCAGCTTCCGGGGCCGCTCCTACGAGCAGTACTTC
CASSFRGRSYEQYF
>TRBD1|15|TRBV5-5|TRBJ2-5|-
TGTGCCAGCACCAAGGGACAGGGTGTGTGGGAGACCCAGTACTTC
CASTKGQGVWETQYF
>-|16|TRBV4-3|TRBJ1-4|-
TGCGCCAGCAGCCAATATCGAAGTTCTAGGGATGAAAAACTGTTTTTT
CASSQYRSSRDEKLFF
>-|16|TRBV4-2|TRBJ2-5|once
TGTGCCAGCAGCCAAGAAGGAACGGGAAAGGAAGAGACCCAGTACTTC
CASSQEGTGKEETQYF